The 21 T cell receptor beta chains reported below all come from one sample, sequenced in a study of T-cell memory formation after mild COVID-19. TCRdb processed the 5' RACE reads anew with MiXCR; each CDR3 protein has one entry. The data contain about 200,000 distinct CDR3 sequences, around 18% of them singletons. The sequenced material came from PBMCs or a T cell subset sorted from them (not recorded which). Source of these receptors: an adult woman who had mild COVID-19 (a few samples of this study predate the infection). Cell type and time point are not known.

The chain joins TRBV5-1 to TRBJ2-2; 14 bases are a match to TRBD2. The germline V gene encodes CDR1 SGHRS and CDR2 YFSETQ. The CDR3 runs to 21 residues. The trim removed 0 bases at V and 7 bases at J, leaving 17 bases unmatched. The CDR3 loop reads CASSLARKTSGGDHRDGELFF. In DNA, the CDR3 is TGCGCCAGCAGCTTGGCCCGTAAGACTAGCGGGGGGGACCACCGCGACGGGGAGCTGTTTTTT.

In its sample, this clonotype was seen a few times. This sequence joins TRBV4-1 and TRBJ1-2, with D perhaps TRBD1 (5 bases). The CDR3 spans 17 residues. Germline V gives CDR1 MGHRA, CDR2 YSYEKL. The V gene lost 3 bases and the J gene lost 6 bases, with 23 bases spanning the gap. The CDR3 DNA sequence: TGCGCCAGCAGCCAGAGAATAATTCGCACTCAGGGAGATGGCTACACCTTC. It codes for CASSQRIIRTQGDGYTF.

This clonotype was observed a handful of times. The rearrangement uses TRBV6-5 and TRBJ1-4; D is possibly TRBD1 (6 bases). Germline-derived CDR1 and CDR2 are MNHEY and SVGAGI. The V end was cut by 2 bases, the J end by 7 bases, with 17 bases between. CDR3 size: 16 residues. Here the CDR3 DNA reads TGTGCCAGCAGTTACGGGGCCGGAACAGGGAGTGAAAAACTGTTTTTT. The encoded protein is CASSYGAGTGSEKLFF.

This clonotype came up a few times. This sequence joins TRBV5-1 and TRBJ1-1, with D maybe TRBD1 (5 bases). This CDR3 is built from 14 residues. V was cut by 0 bases and J by 0 bases, with 6 bases left in between. Germline assignment: CDR1 SGHRS and CDR2 YFSETQ. CDR3 region: CASSLGGMNTEAFF. The CDR3 DNA reads as TGCGCCAGCAGCTTGGGGGGCATGAACACTGAAGCTTTCTTT. The full variable domain, its missing parts supplied by reference TRBV5-1 and TRBJ1-1, is KAGVTQTPRYLIKTRGQQVTLSCSPISGHRSVSWYQQTPGQGLQFLFEYFSETQRNKGNFPGRFSGRQFSNSRSEMNVSTLELGDSALYLCASSLGGMNTEAFFGQGTRLTVV.

This clonotype was detected once. The chain joins TRBV2 to TRBJ2-2; D is unclear. V lost 2 bases, J lost 9 bases, and 4 bases lay in between. Germline CDR1 is SNHLY and CDR2 is FYNNEI. This CDR3 is built from 11 residues. The CDR3 region is CASSERRELFF. The CDR3 bases are TGTGCCAGCAGTGAAAGGAGGGAGCTGTTTTTT.

This clonotype was observed a handful of times. V and J are TRBV5-1 and TRBJ2-7; TRBD1 matches at 8 bases. V shed 6 bases and J 3 bases; nucleotides not matched to a gene: 11. Looked up from germline, CDR1 is SGHRS and CDR2 is YFSETQ. CDR3 length: 15 residues. CDR3 amino acids: CASKTGTGNFYEQYF. CDR3 DNA sequence: TGCGCCAGCAAAACCGGGACAGGCAACTTCTACGAGCAGTACTTC.

This clonotype was counted only a few times. This sequence joins TRBV18 and TRBJ1-3; D might be TRBD1 (6 bases). There are 13 residues in the CDR3. Germline V gene sequence: CDR1 KGHSH, CDR2 LQKENI. V lost 8 bases, J lost 4 bases, and 12 bases lay in between. Written as DNA, the CDR3 is TGTGCCAGCCGGGACATCTCCGGAAACACCATATATTTT. Encoded protein: CASRDISGNTIYF.

In its sample, this clonotype was seen a few times. CDR3 DNA: TGTGCCAGCAGCAAGCCCCCCGCGGAGGAGCAGTACTTC. Translated: CASSKPPAEEQYF. The chain combines TRBV21-1 with TRBJ2-7; the table names TRBD2, a call not compared with the DNA. TRBV21-1 is marked as a pseudogene. CDR3 length: 13 residues.

The chain carries TRBV19 and TRBJ1-2; maybe TRBD1 (6 bases). The CDR3 is 16 amino acids. Germline CDR1 LNHDA, CDR2 SQIVND (reference sequence). V gave up 6 bases and J gave up 4 bases, with 21 bases separating them. Here the CDR3 DNA reads TGTGCCAGTAGCAGATTGACTCGGACAGCGGGCTATGGCTACACCTTC. Translation gives CASSRLTRTAGYGYTF.

This chain uses TRBV20-1 with TRBJ1-1; unclear D gene. V was cut by 1 base and J by 3 bases, with 18 bases left in between. In germline, CDR1 is DFQATT, CDR2 SNEGSKA (reference sequence). This CDR3 comprises 16 residues. The CDR3 spells CSARVIPTRNDTEAFF. CDR3 sequence (DNA): TGCAGTGCTAGAGTGATTCCGACACGGAATGACACTGAAGCTTTCTTT.

The chain carries TRBV6-1 and TRBJ2-2, with D possibly TRBD2 on 6 matching bases. CDR1 and CDR2 from the germline V gene are MNHNS and SASEGT. This CDR3 contains 15 residues. Trimming removed 6 bases at V and 0 bases at J, with 11 bases between. The CDR3 DNA is TGTGCCAGCAGGGCTAGCGCTACGAACACCGGGGAGCTGTTTTTT. As protein: CASRASATNTGELFF.

The chain recombines TRBV6-6 with TRBJ2-1; a weak D match, TRBD1 (6 bases). Germline CDR1 reads MNHNY; CDR2 reads SVGAGI (reference sequence). Trimming removed 5 bases from V and 7 bases from J, with 15 bases in between. This CDR3 has 14 residues. CDR3 nucleotides: TGTGCCAGCAGTAGGGGGACATTTGGTAATGAGCAGTTCTTC. Protein product: CASSRGTFGNEQFF.

This rearrangement joins TRBV25-1 to TRBJ2-3, with D maybe TRBD1 (6 bases). V dropped 3 bases and J dropped 10 bases, with 17 bases sitting between them. Germline V lookup: CDR1 MGHDK, CDR2 SYGVNS. This CDR3 region has 14 residues. CDR3 region: CASSDPRHRDAQYF. The CDR3 DNA follows: TGTGCCAGCAGTGACCCCCGACACAGGGATGCGCAGTATTTT.

The chain combines TRBV6-2 or TRBV6-3 with TRBJ1-1, with D possibly being TRBD1 (6 bases). Germline V gene sequence: CDR1 MNHEY, CDR2 SVGEGT. Trimming removed 6 bases at V and 5 bases at J, with 16 bases between. The CDR3 length is 14 residues. The CDR3: CASRPQGRKTEAFF. The CDR3 coding sequence is TGTGCCAGCAGACCACAGGGAAGGAAAACTGAAGCTTTCTTT.

The V and J genes are TRBV12-3 or TRBV12-4 and TRBJ2-7, with 7 nucleotides matching TRBD1. Trimming cost V 7 bases and J 0 bases; bases outside gene matches: 9. This CDR3 has 15 residues. This CDR3 is CASTRQGTFSYEQYF. As DNA, the CDR3 is TGTGCCAGCACCCGACAGGGTACTTTCTCCTACGAGCAGTACTTC.

J is TRBJ1-6 and V is TRBV9; possibly TRBD1 for D (5 bases). Germline V gene data show CDR1 as SGDLS and CDR2 as YYNGEE. V was cut by 1 base and J by 0 bases, with 11 bases left in between. The CDR3 totals 17 residues. The DNA of the CDR3 is TGTGCCAGCAGCGTAAAGAGGGACCACTCCTATAATTCACCCCTCCACTTT. Translated: CASSVKRDHSYNSPLHF.

This chain uses TRBV6-2 or TRBV6-3 with TRBJ2-7; D call uncertain. Germline V gene data show CDR1 as MNHEY and CDR2 as SVGEGT. This CDR3 region has 12 residues. Trimming removed 0 bases at V and 7 bases at J, with 7 bases between. CDR3 bases: TGTGCCAGCAGTTACTCTGGATGGGAGCAGTACTTC. Translation gives CASSYSGWEQYF.

This clonotype was picked up a small number of times. The rearrangement joins TRBV4-3 to TRBJ1-4; 10 bases line up with TRBD1. V was pared by 3 bases and J by 8 bases, with 6 bases of the junction left unmatched. The CDR3 runs 15 residues. CDR1 is LGHNA and CDR2 is YSLEER in the germline V gene. The CDR3 here is CASSQTGQGREKLFF. The CDR3 DNA reads TGCGCCAGCAGCCAGACGGGACAGGGGAGAGAAAAACTGTTTTTT.

This clonotype was counted a few times. This rearrangement joins TRBV12-3 or TRBV12-4 to TRBJ2-7; weak D call: TRBD1 (6 bases). CDR3 length: 15 residues. Trimming left V 6 bases short and J 4 bases short, with 19 bases between. In DNA, the CDR3 is TGTGCCAGCAGGACCTCGGGGCAGGGGTCATACGAGCAGTACTTC. It yields the protein CASRTSGQGSYEQYF.

The chain is built from TRBV21-1 and TRBJ2-1; TRBD2, as called in the table, went unchecked against the DNA. TRBV21-1 represents a pseudogene. This CDR3 is 18 amino acids long. For the CDR3, the DNA is TGTGCCAGCAGCTCGCGTGGACTAGCGGGACCCTACTACAATGAGCAGTTCTTC. It encodes CASSSRGLAGPYYNEQFF.

V usage is TRBV20-1 and J usage is TRBJ2-7, with D maybe TRBD2 (6 bases). The ends were cut back, 2 bases at V and 2 bases at J, with 16 bases in the middle. This CDR3 region has 15 residues. The germline V gene encodes CDR1 DFQATT and CDR2 SNEGSKA (reference sequence). CDR3: CSARIWQGLTYEQYF. The CDR3, as DNA: TGCAGTGCTAGAATTTGGCAGGGACTGACCTACGAGCAGTACTTC.